This TCR beta chain was sequenced in a study of T cell changes during pregnancy in multiple sclerosis (dated by TCRdb to between 2018 and 2020). General notes on the study: Changes in the T cell repertoire over the course of pregnancy were examined in this study in women with multiple sclerosis.

From its cysteine to its phenylalanine, the CDR3 spans 12 amino acids. The only DNA kept is the CDR3, 36 bases in frame from the first base. V has 4 bases trimmed and J has 10 bases trimmed; junction bases matching no gene number 3. CDR1 is given as SGHNT and CDR2 as YENEEA, both from the germline V gene. The method behind the library was the immunoSEQ multiplex PCR assay. TCRdb's version of the immuneACCESS table is confined to in-frame rearrangements and falls short of the full clone set. An unresolved V gene accounts for under half of the shortfall where checked; the remainder is of unknown origin. The sample contains over 70,000 clones, around 94% of them found a single time. The biggest ten clones account for under 0.85% of the sample. On this clone itself: The target of this receptor is not known. The record has no base qualities; no much larger clone is one base away.

This clonotype was sampled from a female donor with multiple sclerosis, enrolled in a pregnancy study. The chain is assembled from TRBV11-3 and TRBJ2-1, with 8 middle bases fitting TRBD1. The source was peripheral blood, collected in the third trimester of pregnancy. The base sequence is TGTGCCAGCAGCTACCGGGACAGGGAGCAGTTCTTC. The encoded protein is CASSYRDREQFF.